This is a list of T cell receptor beta chains from one sample in a study of blood T cell repertoires in COVID-19. Clones were read by immunoSEQ multiplex PCR, and TCRdb kept only the in-frame ones, dropping some. The sample lists around 400,000 clones, 75% to 90% occurring once. Sequenced material: PBMCs or T cells enriched from blood (not recorded which). These receptors originate from a woman in her forties or fifties who had recovered from COVID-19. CDR3s include the opening cysteine and the closing phenylalanine or tryptophan.

TRBV2,TRBJ1-1,CASRRDRVNTEAFF
TRBV7-6,TRBJ1-5,CASSLTPGYSQPQHF
TRBV7-8,TRBJ1-2,CASSTQGQFYGYTF
TRBV25-1,TRBJ2-5,CASSGPPETQYF
TRBV3-1/TRBV3-2,TRBJ2-1,CASSHRLAGGSSSYNEQFF
TRBV3-1/TRBV3-2,TRBJ2-1,CASSQGGSGRWGEQFF
TRBV3-1/TRBV3-2,TRBJ1-5,CASSQDGAGGQPQHF
TRBV30,TRBJ1-1,CAWSPRERRTLGGAFF
TRBV7-2,TRBJ1-5,CASSLGTGYQPQHF
TRBV13,TRBJ1-2,CASSTSQGFGYGYTF
TRBV7-3,TRBJ1-2,CASSLQSNNYGYTF
TRBV27,TRBJ1-5,CASSLAGGLGGPQHF
TRBV9,TRBJ1-2,CASSVDGGNYGYTF
TRBV29-1,TRBJ2-7,CSVQGASYEQYF
TRBV7-9,TRBJ2-7,CASSLGQGDDEQYF
TRBV5-8,TRBJ1-1,CASSFGNFRTEAFF
TRBV5-5,TRBJ2-5,CASSFGAAAKETQYF
TRBV13,TRBJ2-1,CASSLASGLAGGYNEQFF
TRBV5-1,TRBJ1-5,CASSPDGRQPQHF
TRBV19,TRBJ1-5,CACRGLDQPQHF
TRBV10-3,TRBJ1-5,CAISESGGGLLPQHF
TRBV27,TRBJ2-3,CASSLALPADTQYF
TRBV18,TRBJ1-1,CASSPQSGPRGTEAFF
TRBV20-1,TRBJ1-5,CSASVRGAIIQPQHF
TRBV29-1,TRBJ2-3,CSVVGGTDTQYF
TRBV27,TRBJ1-6,CASSFWASSYNSPLHF
TRBV7-2,TRBJ1-1,CASSFRRGNTEAFF
TRBV4-3,TRBJ1-1,CASSQDLASLKVSEAFF
TRBV9,TRBJ2-1,CASSGWSSGVLNEQFF
TRBV7-8,TRBJ2-2,CASSLFRANTGELFF
TRBV5-1,TRBJ2-2,CASRQDRGGTGELFF